Below are 5 T cell receptor beta chains sequenced from a single sample in a study of T cell repertoires in cytomegalovirus infection. TCRdb reanalysed the reads using MiXCR and keeps one entry per CDR3 protein. The table has 500,000 or so distinct CDR3 sequences, about 17% seen once. Sequences were obtained from CD8+ T cells from PBMCs. These receptors came from a human donor in good health (CMV status not recorded). Some clones in this sample may be carry-over from other donors' samples.

The gene calls are TRBV12-3 or TRBV12-4 and TRBJ2-7, with D hard to call. The CDR3 length is 14 residues. V lost 4 bases, J lost 4 bases, and 14 bases lay in between. Here the CDR3 DNA reads TGTGCCAGCAGTTCCTCGGTAGGTGCGTACGAGCAGTACTTC. Translated: CASSSSVGAYEQYF.

This clonotype appeared many times. The gene calls are TRBV27 and TRBJ1-6, with no clear D. The germline V and J ends were trimmed by 2 bases and 10 bases, with 3 bases remaining between them. The CDR3 sequence is 11 residues long. Germline loops: CDR1 MNHEY, CDR2 SMNVEV (reference sequence). The CDR3 sequence: CASSLQSPLHF. CDR3 nucleotides: TGTGCCAGCAGTTTACAGTCACCCCTCCACTTT.

This clonotype was detected only a few times. The V and J genes are TRBV4-1 and TRBJ2-1; weak D call: TRBD2 (5 bases). CDR3 size: 15 residues. V was pared by 4 bases and J by 3 bases, with 13 bases between. Germline-derived CDR1 and CDR2 are MGHRA and YSYEKL. CDR3 sequence: CASSPDWTDYNEQFF. The CDR3 DNA follows: TGCGCCAGCAGCCCGGACTGGACCGACTACAATGAGCAGTTCTTC.

The V and J genes are TRBV27 and TRBJ2-3, with a weak D call TRBD2 (6 bases). Trimming shortened V by 2 bases and J by 6 bases, and 15 bases separated the two germline ends. Germline lookup yields CDR1 MNHEY and CDR2 SMNVEV (reference sequence). The CDR3 covers 15 residues. The CDR3 loop is CASSLSRGGGDTQYF. CDR3 in DNA: TGTGCCAGCAGTTTAAGTAGGGGCGGAGGGGATACGCAGTATTTT.

This clonotype was detected ten times or more. This chain joins TRBV11-2 and TRBJ1-2, with 9 bases matching TRBD1. The V and J ends lost 4 bases and 5 bases, in that order; junction bases with no gene match: 5. From germline, CDR1 is SGHAT and CDR2 FQNNGV. The CDR3 spans 14 residues. CDR3 sequence: CASSSGTGLYGYTF. In DNA form, the CDR3 reads TGTGCCAGCAGCTCCGGGACAGGGCTTTATGGCTACACCTTC.